Following are 11 T cell receptor beta chains from one sample sequenced in a study of OX40 agonist ivuxolimab in advanced cancers. Method: immunoSEQ multiplex PCR; TCRdb's copy keeps in-frame clones and lacks some. The sample consists of 100,000 or so clones, around 91% of them appearing once. Source: CD4+ or CD8+ T cells sorted from blood, taken in a trial of the OX40 agonist ivuxolimab. These receptors were collected from an adult with an advanced solid tumor such as melanoma, head and neck, liver or kidney cancer.

V and J are TRBV7-8 and TRBJ2-1, with 7 bases identical to TRBD2. The trim removed 8 bases at V and 0 bases at J, leaving 4 bases unmatched. The CDR3 contains 14 residues. Germline assignment: CDR1 SGHVS and CDR2 FQNEAQ. The CDR3 spells CASQSGTSYNEQFF. The CDR3 region has the DNA TGTGCCAGCCAAAGCGGGACCTCCTACAATGAGCAGTTCTTC.

CDR3 coding DNA: TGTGCCAGCAGTTTCCCCGGACAACGGGGTGAAAAACTGTTTTTT. This gives the protein CASSFPGQRGEKLFF. V usage is TRBV28 and J usage is TRBJ1-4, with D possibly being TRBD1 (5 bases). This CDR3 comprises 15 residues. Germline CDR1 and CDR2: MDHEN and SYDVKM. V lost 3 bases to trimming and J lost 7 bases, with 15 bases between them.

The chain recombines TRBV11-2 with TRBJ1-6; 8 bases map to TRBD1. From germline, CDR1 is SGHAT and CDR2 FQNNGV. Trimming took 3 bases from V and 7 from J; bases not matched to a gene: 2. The CDR3 contains 14 residues. In DNA form, the CDR3 reads TGTGCCAGCAGCTTGACAGGGGCGAATTCACCCCTCCACTTT. Its translation is CASSLTGANSPLHF.

The chain links TRBV7-8 to TRBJ2-1, with 7 bases identical to TRBD2. The CDR3 consists of 14 residues. Germline V gives CDR1 SGHVS, CDR2 FQNEAQ. The ends lost 5 bases at V and 4 bases at J; junction bases unmatched: 5. CDR3 amino acids: CASSGTSAYNEQFF. The CDR3 region has the DNA TGTGCCAGCAGCGGCACTAGCGCTTACAATGAGCAGTTCTTC.

This clone was seen a few times. The V gene is TRBV5-1, the J gene TRBJ2-3, with D hard to call. The CDR3 is made up of 15 amino acids. V was clipped by 2 bases and J by 2 bases, with 12 bases between them. From germline, CDR1 is SGHRS and CDR2 YFSETQ. CDR3: CASSLVRSSTDTQYF. The CDR3 DNA is TGCGCCAGCAGCTTAGTCCGGAGTTCCACAGATACGCAGTATTTT.

The chain carries TRBV7-8 and TRBJ2-7; tentatively, D is TRBD2 (6 bases). The V gene's germline CDR1 is SGHVS and CDR2 FQNEAQ. Trimming left V 0 bases short and J 0 bases short, with 9 bases between. The CDR3 runs 15 residues. The CDR3 spells CASSLAGGLSYEQYF. The CDR3 coding sequence is TGTGCCAGCAGCTTAGCGGGAGGCCTCTCCTACGAGCAGTACTTC.

CDR3 DNA: TGTGCCAGCAGCGTACGGGGGCCCACAGATACGCAGTATTTT. Encoded protein: CASSVRGPTDTQYF. The genes are TRBV5-6 and TRBJ2-3; either TRBD1 or TRBD2 may fit D (6 bases each). The germline V gene encodes CDR1 SGHDT and CDR2 YYEEEE. This CDR3 comprises 14 residues. Trimming cost V 4 bases and J 2 bases, with 11 bases left between them.

The chain joins TRBV7-3 to TRBJ2-5; perhaps TRBD2 as D (5 bases). The CDR3 loop spans 13 amino acids. Deletions cut 2 bases from V and 8 bases from J, with 12 bases between. In germline, CDR1 is SGHTA, CDR2 FQGTGA. The CDR3 DNA is TGTGCCAGCAGCTTAGGCGGGTGGGCAACCCAGTACTTC. It codes for CASSLGGWATQYF.

The rearrangement uses TRBV7-2 and TRBJ1-4, with D possibly TRBD1 on 5 matching bases. V was shortened by 6 bases and J by 5 bases, with 16 bases between the two germline ends. CDR3 size: 15 residues. Germline V gives CDR1 SGHTA, CDR2 FQGNSA. CDR3 region: CASSLPGGINEKLFF. CDR3 sequence (DNA): TGTGCCAGCAGTCTCCCCGGGGGGATCAATGAAAAACTGTTTTTT.

This chain joins TRBV30 and TRBJ1-2; 12 positions match TRBD1. V lost 4 bases, J lost 4 bases, and 16 bases stayed unmatched. Germline V CDR1 and CDR2: GTSNPN, SVGIG (reference sequence). The CDR3 runs to 18 residues. In DNA, the CDR3 is TGTGCCTGGAATTGGGGACAGGGGGCCCAAGTGACGAGCTATGGCTACACCTTC. As protein: CAWNWGQGAQVTSYGYTF. Looking up the rest from reference TRBV30 and TRBJ1-2 gives the full variable domain: SQTIHQWPATLVQPVGSPLSLECTVEGTSNPNLYWYRQAAGRGLQLLFYSVGIGQISSEVPQNLSASRPQDRQFILSSKKLLLSDSGFYLCAWNWGQGAQVTSYGYTFGSGTRLTVV.

This chain's CDR3 is CASSLHGQGDQPQHF. The CDR3 DNA follows: TGCGCCAGCAGCCTGCACGGACAGGGGGATCAGCCCCAGCATTTT. V is TRBV5-1 and J is TRBJ1-5; 10 nucleotides line up with TRBD1. Germline CDR1 reads SGHRS; CDR2 reads YFSETQ. The CDR3 contains 15 residues. With V trimmed by 4 bases and J by 5 bases, 6 bases remained unmatched.